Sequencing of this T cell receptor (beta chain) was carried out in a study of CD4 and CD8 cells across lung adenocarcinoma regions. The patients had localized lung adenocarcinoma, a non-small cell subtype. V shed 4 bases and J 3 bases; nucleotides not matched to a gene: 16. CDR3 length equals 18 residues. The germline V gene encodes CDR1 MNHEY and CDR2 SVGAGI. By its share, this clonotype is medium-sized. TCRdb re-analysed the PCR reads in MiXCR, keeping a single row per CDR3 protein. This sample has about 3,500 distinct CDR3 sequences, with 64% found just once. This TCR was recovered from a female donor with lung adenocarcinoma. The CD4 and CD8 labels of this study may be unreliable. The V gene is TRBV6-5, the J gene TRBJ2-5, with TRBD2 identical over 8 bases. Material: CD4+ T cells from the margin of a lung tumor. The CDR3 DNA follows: TGTGCCAGCAGTTTCCTTCCGGGAGGGGCTCACATGAAAGAGACCCAGTACTTC. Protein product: CASSFLPGGAHMKETQYF.